This is a list of T cell receptor beta chains from one sample in a study of blood T cell repertoires in COVID-19. Assay used: immunoSEQ multiplex PCR; TCRdb lists only in-frame clones, some missing. Seen here are some 33,000 clones, about 88% observed once, and the top ten hold under 2.5%. The sample was peripheral blood. These receptors were obtained from a human donor in a cohort sampled during active COVID-19. The CDR3 runs from the conserved cysteine through the conserved F or W. Fields, in order: V gene, D gene, J gene, CDR3 DNA, CDR3 protein. D genes are given only for firm matches.

TRBV5-4	TRBD2	TRBJ2-2	TGTGCCACCCAAAGGACTAGCGGGGTCAACACCGGGGAGCTGTTTTTT	CATQRTSGVNTGELFF
TRBV6-5	TRBD1	TRBJ1-1	TGTGCCAGCAGCGGGACAGGGGGCCCACTCACTGAAGCTTTCTTT	CASSGTGGPLTEAFF
TRBV27	.	TRBJ1-6	TGTGCCAGCAGTTTCGGGGATAATTCACCCCTCCACTTT	CASSFGDNSPLHF
TRBV5-6	.	TRBJ1-2	TGTGCCAGCAGCTTGGTAAGGTGGGCGAACTATGGCTACACCTTC	CASSLVRWANYGYTF
TRBV30	.	TRBJ1-2	TGTGCCTGGAGTGTAGGGGCAGGACGTCATGGTGGCTACACCTTC	CAWSVGAGRHGGYTF
TRBV13	.	TRBJ2-7	TGTGCCAGCAGCCTGAGGCGGGGCACCCTCTACGAGCAGTACTTC	CASSLRRGTLYEQYF
TRBV6-5	TRBD2	TRBJ2-1	TGTGCCAGCAAGCGGGGTACACCTACCTACAATGAGCAGTTCTTC	CASKRGTPTYNEQFF
TRBV5-1	.	TRBJ2-7	TGCGCCAGCAGCCCCTTGGGGCTAGGGGTCACCTACGAGCAGTACTTC	CASSPLGLGVTYEQYF
TRBV5-6	TRBD2	TRBJ2-1	TGTGCCAGCAGCCCCCAGCAGGGCGGGGGGCAGTACAATGAGCAGTTCTTC	CASSPQQGGGQYNEQFF
TRBV5-1	.	TRBJ2-7	TGCGCCAGCAGCTTGGGTGGGGGGGCCCGCGAGCAGTACTTC	CASSLGGGAREQYF
TRBV7-2	TRBD1	TRBJ1-2	TGTGCCAGCAGCACCCCAGGGGGTTTTTGGGGCTACACCTTC	CASSTPGGFWGYTF
TRBV10-3	TRBD2	TRBJ2-1	TGTGCCACAGACAAGGGACTAGCGTACAATGAGCAGTTCTTC	CATDKGLAYNEQFF
TRBV21-1	.	TRBJ1-2	TGTGCCAGCGAGGAGGAATCTAACTATGGCTACACCTTC	CASEEESNYGYTF
TRBV18	TRBD1	TRBJ2-3	TGTGCCAGCTCACCTGACGGGACAGCAGATACGCAGTATTTT	CASSPDGTADTQYF